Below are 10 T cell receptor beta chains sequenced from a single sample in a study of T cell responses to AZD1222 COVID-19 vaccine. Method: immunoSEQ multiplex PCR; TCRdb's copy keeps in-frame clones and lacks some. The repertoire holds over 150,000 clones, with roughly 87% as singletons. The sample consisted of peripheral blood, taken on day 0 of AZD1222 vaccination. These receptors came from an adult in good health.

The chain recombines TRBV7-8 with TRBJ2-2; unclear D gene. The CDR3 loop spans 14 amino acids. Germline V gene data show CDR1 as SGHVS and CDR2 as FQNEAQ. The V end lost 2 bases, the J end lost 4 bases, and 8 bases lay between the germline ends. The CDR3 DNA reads TGTGCCAGCAGCTTATCGGAGAGCACCGGGGAGCTGTTTTTT. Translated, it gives CASSLSESTGELFF.

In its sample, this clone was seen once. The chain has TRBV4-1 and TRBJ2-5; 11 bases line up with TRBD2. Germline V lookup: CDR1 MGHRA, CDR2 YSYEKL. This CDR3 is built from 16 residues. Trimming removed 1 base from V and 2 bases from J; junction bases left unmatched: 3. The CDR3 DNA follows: TGCGCCAGCAGCCAAGGTCCTAGCGGGAGGCAAGAGACCCAGTACTTC. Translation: CASSQGPSGRQETQYF.

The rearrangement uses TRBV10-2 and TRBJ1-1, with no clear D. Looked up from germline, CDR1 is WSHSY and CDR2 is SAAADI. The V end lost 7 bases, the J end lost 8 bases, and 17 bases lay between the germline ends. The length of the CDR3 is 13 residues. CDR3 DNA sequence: TGCGCCAGCAAGGAGTCGGCCGGATGGGAAGCTTTCTTT. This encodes CASKESAGWEAFF.

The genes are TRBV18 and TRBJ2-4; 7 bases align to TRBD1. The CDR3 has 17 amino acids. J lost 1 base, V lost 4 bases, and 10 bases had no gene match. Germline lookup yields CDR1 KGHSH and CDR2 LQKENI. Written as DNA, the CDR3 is TGTGCCAGCTCACAATTACAGGGGAGCAATGCCAAAAACATTCAGTACTTC. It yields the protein CASSQLQGSNAKNIQYF. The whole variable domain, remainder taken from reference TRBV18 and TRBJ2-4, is NAGVMQNPRHLVRRRGQEARLRCSPMKGHSHVYWYRQLPEEGLKFMVYLQKENIIDESGMPKERFSAEFPKEGPSILRIQQVVRGDSAAYFCASSQLQGSNAKNIQYFGAGTRLSVL.

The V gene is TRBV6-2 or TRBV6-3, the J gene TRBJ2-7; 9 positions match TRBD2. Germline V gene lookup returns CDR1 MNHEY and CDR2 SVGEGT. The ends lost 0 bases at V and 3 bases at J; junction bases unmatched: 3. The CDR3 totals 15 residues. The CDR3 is CASSYSGGRVYEQYF. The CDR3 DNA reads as TGTGCCAGCAGTTACTCCGGCGGGAGGGTCTACGAGCAGTACTTC.

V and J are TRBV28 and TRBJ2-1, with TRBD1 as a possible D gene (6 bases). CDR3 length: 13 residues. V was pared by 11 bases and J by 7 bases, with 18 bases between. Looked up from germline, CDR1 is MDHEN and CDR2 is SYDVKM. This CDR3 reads CAVGALRGNEQFF. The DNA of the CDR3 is TGTGCCGTGGGGGCCCTGCGAGGGAATGAGCAGTTCTTC.

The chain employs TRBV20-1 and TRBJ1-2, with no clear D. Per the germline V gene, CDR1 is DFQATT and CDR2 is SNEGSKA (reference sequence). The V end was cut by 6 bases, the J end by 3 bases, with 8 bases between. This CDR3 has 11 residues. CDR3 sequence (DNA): TGCAGTGCCCGGACGGACTATGGCTACACCTTC. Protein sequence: CSARTDYGYTF.

The CDR3 DNA is TGCGCCAGCAGCCAAGAATCGGGGGCTGGTCAGCCCCAGCATTTT. It encodes CASSQESGAGQPQHF. V is TRBV4-1 and J is TRBJ1-5; a possible D gene is TRBD1 (6 bases). The CDR3 sequence is 15 residues long. V lost 0 bases and J 6 bases, leaving 12 bases between the germline ends. Germline assignment: CDR1 MGHRA and CDR2 YSYEKL.

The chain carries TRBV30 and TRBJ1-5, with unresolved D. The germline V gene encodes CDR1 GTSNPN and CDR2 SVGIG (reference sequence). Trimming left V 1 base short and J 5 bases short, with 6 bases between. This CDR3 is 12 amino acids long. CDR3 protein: CAWSGTDQPQHF. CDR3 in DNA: TGTGCCTGGAGTGGTACAGATCAGCCCCAGCATTTT.

The CDR3 region has the DNA TGTGCCAGCAGCCAGGATCCCGGGACAGGGGACGGCTACACCTTC. It encodes CASSQDPGTGDGYTF. V gene TRBV4-2 combines with J gene TRBJ1-2, with 10 bases identical to TRBD1. J was trimmed by 8 bases and V by 3 bases; bases with no gene match: 9. This CDR3 is built from 15 residues. Germline assignment: CDR1 LGHNA and CDR2 YNFKEQ.